This T cell receptor beta chain was obtained from a study of response to subunit inactivated influenza vaccine. Study findings and constraints: Few additional T cells are recruited per seasonal influenza vaccination, authors suggested.

TCRdb re-derived calls from the RT-PCR reads in MiXCR, one entry per CDR3 protein. The data show 800,000 to 1,000,000 distinct CDR3 sequences, 21% seen once. This clonotype was counted ten times or more. The antigen remains unidentified. Germline V gene sequence: CDR1 KGHSH, CDR2 LQKENI. V dropped 0 bases and J dropped 9 bases, with 18 bases sitting between them. The CDR3 extends over 16 amino acids. V gene TRBV18 combines with J gene TRBJ2-1; TRBD2 might be the D (6 bases). The TCR originated in a middle-aged man who received an inactivated influenza vaccine. Sequenced here: PBMCs from blood, sampled less than 6 days after vaccination. CDR3 bases: TGTGCCAGCTCACCACCGGGACTGCCCCCGTCGGGTGAGCAGTTCTTC. This sequence encodes CASSPPGLPPSGEQFF.